The source of this T cell receptor (beta chain) is a study of blood T cell repertoires in COVID-19 (TCRdb year 2020). The study in broad terms: The collaborator samples originated in the United States, Italy and Spain and spanned the acute and convalescent phases of COVID-19. Subjects who had been exposed to COVID-19, were actively infected with it, or had recovered from it provided the deeply sampled blood TCRbeta repertoires that made up the dataset. A freely available public database, intended as a resource for researchers studying the immune response to SARS-CoV-2, is where the repertoires were released. Samples were obtained from the ongoing ImmuneRACE study (first 160 participants) and from about 1,300 subjects provided by 6 global collaborators. Sample metadata almost always included a de-identified subject ID, COVID-19 status, age in years and sex. The prospective study material was composed of cDNA or gDNA derived from T cells, B-cell-depleted T cells, or PBMCs. Where available, HLA class I and class II types were obtained from metadata supplied by the sample provider rather than from assay-based typing.

What the study reported, not specific to this receptor: Clinical and demographic metadata were provided uncurated, with the amount varying by source and participant.

The CDR3 contains 16 residues, cysteine and phenylalanine counted. Only the CDR3 DNA is retained, 48 bases long and in frame from the first base. TCRbeta CDR3 regions were amplified from genomic DNA using the immunoSEQ Assay, a bias-controlled multiplex PCR. The study's own analysis went as follows. The number of nucleated cells in each sample was estimated by amplification of reference gene primers within the assay. To quantify the absolute abundance of each unique TCRbeta CDR3 rearrangement, sequence reads were collapsed and filtered. For each sample, productive Simpson clonality was calculated as the square root of Simpson's diversity index across productive rearrangements. What TCRdb holds here is the immuneACCESS table cut down to in-frame rearrangements. Part of the clones is not present; checked against another copy, under half of the missing clones reflect an unresolved V gene, and the others are unexplained. V and J calls and clone size are copied from that table; D and trimming were computed from the DNA. In this sample the table shows 200,000 to 300,000 clones, roughly 86% of which occur a single time. The ten largest clonotypes hold 0.7% to 0.85% of the sample.

A remark on this clone: The antigen this receptor binds is unknown. Base qualities are not at hand, and no much larger clone is one base apart.

Collaborating institutions collected whole blood in K2EDTA tubes following their own protocols. For TCRbeta analysis, collaborators shipped samples in one of three forms: frozen whole blood, isolated PBMCs, or DNA extracted from either of those sample types. The TCR sequence derives from a woman in her thirties with acute or convalescent COVID-19. Sequencing was done on a sample of peripheral blood. The rearrangement combines TRBV12-2 with TRBJ2-7; no check of the table's D call, TRBD1, against the DNA was made. TRBV12-2 is annotated as a pseudogene. The nucleotides read TGTGCAAGTCGCTTAGGCGGGACAGGGAGCTCCTACGAGCAGTACTTC. Its amino acids are CASRLGGTGSSYEQYF.